This T cell receptor beta chain was obtained from a study of response to subunit inactivated influenza vaccine (dated by TCRdb to 2016 to 2018). Background for the entire study: The study used deep quantitative T cell receptor repertoire profiling to track responses to a trivalent subunit inactivated influenza vaccine. The paper's findings and limits, for the study overall: According to the authors, only a limited number of new T cells may be recruited by each seasonal influenza vaccination.

The receptor library was made with RT-PCR. The sequencer listed for this sample is Illumina HiSeq 2500. The public reads were quality trimmed at Q25 with fastp and then assembled into clones with MiXCR by TCRdb, keeping productive beta chains. Rows are unified per CDR3 protein, each entry keeping the most common DNA and genes. The sample records 500,000 to 700,000 distinct CDR3 sequences, around a quarter of which are singletons. The ten biggest clones cover 2.5% to 3% of the sample. Turning to this clonotype: There is no known antigen for this receptor. No base qualities exist here, and no much larger clone lies one base off it.

In the germline V gene, CDR1 corresponds to SGHAT and CDR2 to FQNNGV. Cut back by 6 bases and 0 bases, the V and J ends lie 12 bases apart. The CDR3 runs 15 amino acids, cysteine and phenylalanine included. Solely the CDR3 DNA is kept, with 45 bases framed from the first base. Separately, the same data were catalogued under a study of T cells expressing NK-cell markers. As the second paper documents: 5'RACE template switching, by which a universal primer site and unique molecular identifiers were added, was used to make TCR beta cDNA libraries. Under 10 donors provided sorted CD3+CD56+NKG2C+, CD3+CD56+NKG2C- and CD3+CD56-NKG2C+ T-cell subsets, whose TCR beta-chain repertoires were profiled. Among the eight sequenced donors, seven were HCMV-seropositive and one was HCMV-seronegative. To restrict sorting to alphabetaTCR-expressing T cells, an anti-gammadeltaTCR antibody was added in several experiments. In several donors, the dominant CD3+CD56+NKG2C+ clonotypes were found to rank among the top 10 CD8+ clonotypes and to make up about 1.0-7.5% of CD8+ T cells. Those dominant clonotypes were again the most abundant among CD3+CD56-NKG2C+ cells in a few donors, at roughly 28.3-65%. Whether the expanded NKG2C-expressing T cell clones were specific for HCMV antigens remained unclear. The study sequenced eight donors, all healthy volunteers chosen at random: three men and five women. HCMV serostatus was determined by detecting HCMV-specific IgG in serum with a commercial ELISA kit. Ficoll density gradient centrifugation was used to isolate peripheral blood mononuclear cells from blood. Magnetic immunoseparation with Miltenyi isolation kits was used to isolate CD4+ and CD8+ T cells from PBMC. Synthesis of cDNA was primed from the TCR beta constant segment and was followed by two consecutive PCR amplification steps. Libraries were sequenced as 2 x 150 bp reads on Illumina HiSeq 2000/2500, MiSeq or NextSeq. MIGEC was used to demultiplex reads and group reads by UMI, and MiTCR was used to assemble and quantify clonotypes. Only TCR cDNA sequences supported by at least two reads were kept to exclude erroneous sequences. The tcR package was used for downstream repertoire analysis, and clonotypes were matched between fractions using CDR3 nucleotide sequence together with V segment. VDJmatch was used to annotate antigen specificity against VDJdb, with one amino acid substitution in CDR3 allowed.

The chain is assembled from TRBV11-2 and TRBJ2-1, with the D gene too uncertain to name. This TCR was sampled from a man in his fifties who received an inactivated influenza vaccine. Donor details come from another sample of the same person, matched by shared clones. Here the sequenced sample was CD4+ T cells sorted from PBMCs, taken 11 to 12 days after vaccination. The DNA sequence is TGTGCCAGCAGGTCTTTGGGTAGCTCCTACAATGAGCAGTTCTTC. The translation is CASRSLGSSYNEQFF.